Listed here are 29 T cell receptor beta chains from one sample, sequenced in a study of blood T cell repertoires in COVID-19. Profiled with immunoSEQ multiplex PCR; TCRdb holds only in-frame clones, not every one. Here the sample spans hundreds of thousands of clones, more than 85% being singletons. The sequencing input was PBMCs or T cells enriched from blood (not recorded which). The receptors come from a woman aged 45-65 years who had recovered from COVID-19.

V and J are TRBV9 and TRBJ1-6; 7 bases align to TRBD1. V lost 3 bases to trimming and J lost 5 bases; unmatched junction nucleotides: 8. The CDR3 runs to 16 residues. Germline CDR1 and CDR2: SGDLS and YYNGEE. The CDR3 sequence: CASSERPGQNNSPLHF. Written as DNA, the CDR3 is TGTGCCAGCAGCGAACGTCCGGGACAGAATAATTCACCCCTCCACTTT.

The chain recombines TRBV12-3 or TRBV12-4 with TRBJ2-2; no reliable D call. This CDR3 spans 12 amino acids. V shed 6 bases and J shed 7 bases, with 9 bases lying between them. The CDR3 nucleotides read TGTGCCAGCAGACCCCCGGGCGGGGAGCTGTTTTTT. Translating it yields CASRPPGGELFF.

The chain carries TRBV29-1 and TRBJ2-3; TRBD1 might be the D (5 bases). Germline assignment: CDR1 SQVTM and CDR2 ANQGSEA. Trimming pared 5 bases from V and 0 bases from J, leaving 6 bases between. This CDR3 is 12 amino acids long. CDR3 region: CSVRQSTDTQYF. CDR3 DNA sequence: TGCAGCGTTCGACAGAGCACAGATACGCAGTATTTT.

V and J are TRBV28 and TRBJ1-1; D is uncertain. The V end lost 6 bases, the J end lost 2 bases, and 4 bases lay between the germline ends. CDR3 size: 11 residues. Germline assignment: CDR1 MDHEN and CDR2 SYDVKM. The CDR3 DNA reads TGTGCCAGCAGACTCAACACTGAAGCTTTCTTT. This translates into CASRLNTEAFF.

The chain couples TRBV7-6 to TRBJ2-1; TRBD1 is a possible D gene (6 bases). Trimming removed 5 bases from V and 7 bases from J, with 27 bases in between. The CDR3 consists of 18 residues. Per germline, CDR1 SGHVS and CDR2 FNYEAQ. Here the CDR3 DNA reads TGTGCCAGCAGCGATGTCGGACAGTTTAGTGCCACTAGGAATGAGCAGTTCTTC. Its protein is CASSDVGQFSATRNEQFF. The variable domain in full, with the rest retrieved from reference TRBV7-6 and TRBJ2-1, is GAGVSQSPRYKVTKRGQDVALRCDPISGHVSLYWYRQALGQGPEFLTYFNYEAQQDKSGLPNDRFSAERPEGSISTLTIQRTEQRDSAMYRCASSDVGQFSATRNEQFFGPGTRLTVL.

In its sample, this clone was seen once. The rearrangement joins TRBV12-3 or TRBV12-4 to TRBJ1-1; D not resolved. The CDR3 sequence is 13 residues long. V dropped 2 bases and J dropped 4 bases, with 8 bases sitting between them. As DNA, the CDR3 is TGTGCCAGCAGTTTATTGTCCCTCACTGAAGCTTTCTTT. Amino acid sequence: CASSLLSLTEAFF.

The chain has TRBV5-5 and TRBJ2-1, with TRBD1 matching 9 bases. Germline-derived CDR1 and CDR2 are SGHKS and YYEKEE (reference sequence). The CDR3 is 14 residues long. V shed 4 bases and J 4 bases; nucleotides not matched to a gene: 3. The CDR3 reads CASSPGQGYNEQFF. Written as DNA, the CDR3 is TGTGCCAGCAGCCCGGGACAGGGATACAATGAGCAGTTCTTC.

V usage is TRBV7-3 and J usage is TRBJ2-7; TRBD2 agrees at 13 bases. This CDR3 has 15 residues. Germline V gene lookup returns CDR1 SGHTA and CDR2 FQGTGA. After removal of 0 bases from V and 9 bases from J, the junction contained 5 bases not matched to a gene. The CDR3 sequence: CASSLTGLAGDWQYF. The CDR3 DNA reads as TGTGCCAGCAGCTTAACCGGACTAGCGGGAGATTGGCAGTACTTC.

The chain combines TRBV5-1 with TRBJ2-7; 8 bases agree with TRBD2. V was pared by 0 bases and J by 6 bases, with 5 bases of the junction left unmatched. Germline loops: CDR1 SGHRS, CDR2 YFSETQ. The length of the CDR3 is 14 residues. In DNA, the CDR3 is TGCGCCAGCAGCTTGGGTAGCGGGACTACCGAGCAGTACTTC. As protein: CASSLGSGTTEQYF.

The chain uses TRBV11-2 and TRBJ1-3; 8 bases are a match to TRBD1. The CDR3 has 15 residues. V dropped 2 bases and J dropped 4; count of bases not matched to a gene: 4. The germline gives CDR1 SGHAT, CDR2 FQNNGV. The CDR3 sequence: CASSLQGASGNTIYF. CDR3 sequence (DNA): TGTGCCAGCAGCTTACAGGGGGCTTCCGGAAACACCATATATTTT.

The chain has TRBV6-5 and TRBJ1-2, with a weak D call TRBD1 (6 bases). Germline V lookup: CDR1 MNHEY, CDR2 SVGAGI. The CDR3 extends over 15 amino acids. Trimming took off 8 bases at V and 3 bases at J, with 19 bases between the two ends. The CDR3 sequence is CASLRTGTSYYGYTF. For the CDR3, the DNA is TGTGCCAGCCTCAGAACAGGGACATCCTACTATGGCTACACCTTC.

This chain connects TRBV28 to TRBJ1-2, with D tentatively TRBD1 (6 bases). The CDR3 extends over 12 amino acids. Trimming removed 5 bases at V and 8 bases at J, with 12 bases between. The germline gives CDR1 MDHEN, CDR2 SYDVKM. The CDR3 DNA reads TGTGCCAGCAGTGACAGGAAGGCCGGCTACACCTTC. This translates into CASSDRKAGYTF.

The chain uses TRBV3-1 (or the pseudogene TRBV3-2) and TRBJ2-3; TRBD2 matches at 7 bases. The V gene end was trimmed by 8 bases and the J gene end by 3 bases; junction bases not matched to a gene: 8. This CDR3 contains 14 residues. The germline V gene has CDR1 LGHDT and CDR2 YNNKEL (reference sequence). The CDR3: CASGAGVGTDTQYF. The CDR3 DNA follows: TGTGCCAGCGGTGCGGGGGTGGGGACAGATACGCAGTATTTT.

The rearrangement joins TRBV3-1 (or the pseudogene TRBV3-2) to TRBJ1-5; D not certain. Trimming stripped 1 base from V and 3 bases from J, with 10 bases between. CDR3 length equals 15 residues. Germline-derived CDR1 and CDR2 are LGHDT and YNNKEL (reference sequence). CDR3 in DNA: TGTGCCAGCAGCCAAGTTTTTTCTCCCAATCAGCCCCAGCATTTT. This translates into CASSQVFSPNQPQHF.

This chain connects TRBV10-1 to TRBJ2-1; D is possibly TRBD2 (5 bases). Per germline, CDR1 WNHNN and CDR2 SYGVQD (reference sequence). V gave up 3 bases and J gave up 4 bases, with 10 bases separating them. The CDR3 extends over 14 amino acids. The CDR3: CASSERSGYNEQFF. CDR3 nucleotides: TGCGCCAGCAGTGAACGGAGCGGATACAATGAGCAGTTCTTC.

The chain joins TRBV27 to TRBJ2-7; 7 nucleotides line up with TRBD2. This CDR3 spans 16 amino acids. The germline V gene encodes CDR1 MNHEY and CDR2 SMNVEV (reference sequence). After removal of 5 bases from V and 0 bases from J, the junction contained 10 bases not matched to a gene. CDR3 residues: CASSPRLALSSYEQYF. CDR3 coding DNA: TGTGCCAGCAGTCCCCGACTAGCTTTGAGCTCCTACGAGCAGTACTTC.

The CDR3 DNA is TGTGCCAGCAGGGAGGACTCGGGTTTTACCGGGGAGCTGTTTTTT. Translating gives CASREDSGFTGELFF. The chain has TRBV7-9 and TRBJ2-2, with a weak D call TRBD2 (5 bases). V lost 6 bases and J 5 bases, leaving 16 bases between the germline ends. The germline V gene has CDR1 SEHNR and CDR2 FQNEAQ (reference sequence). The CDR3 covers 15 residues.

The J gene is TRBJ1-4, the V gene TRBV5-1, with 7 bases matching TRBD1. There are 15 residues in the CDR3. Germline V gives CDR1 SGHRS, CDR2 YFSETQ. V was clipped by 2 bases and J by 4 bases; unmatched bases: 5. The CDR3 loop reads CASSFTGDLNEKLFF. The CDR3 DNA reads TGCGCCAGCAGCTTCACAGGGGACCTTAATGAAAAACTGTTTTTT.

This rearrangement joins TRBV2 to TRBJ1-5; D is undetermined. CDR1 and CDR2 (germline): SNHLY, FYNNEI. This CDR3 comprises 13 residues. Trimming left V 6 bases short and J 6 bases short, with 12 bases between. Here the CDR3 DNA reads TGTGCCAGCAGGGGAGAGGTGGGTCAGCCCCAGCATTTT. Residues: CASRGEVGQPQHF.

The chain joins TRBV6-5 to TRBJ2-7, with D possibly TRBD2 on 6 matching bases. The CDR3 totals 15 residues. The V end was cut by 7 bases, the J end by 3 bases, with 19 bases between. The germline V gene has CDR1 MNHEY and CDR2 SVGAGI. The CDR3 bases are TGTGCCAGCAAGCCCCCTCCGGGGGACCGCTACGAGCAGTACTTC. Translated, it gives CASKPPPGDRYEQYF.

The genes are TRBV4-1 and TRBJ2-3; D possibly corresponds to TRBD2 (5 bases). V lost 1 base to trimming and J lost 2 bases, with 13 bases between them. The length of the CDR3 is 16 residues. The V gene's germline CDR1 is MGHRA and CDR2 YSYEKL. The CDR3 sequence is CASSQVQGLITDTQYF. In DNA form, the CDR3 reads TGCGCCAGCAGCCAAGTGCAAGGACTGATCACAGATACGCAGTATTTT.

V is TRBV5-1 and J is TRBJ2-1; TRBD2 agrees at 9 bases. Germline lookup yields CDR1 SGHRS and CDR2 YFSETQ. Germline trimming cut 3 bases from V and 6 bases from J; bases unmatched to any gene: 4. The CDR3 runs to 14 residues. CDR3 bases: TGCGCCAGCAGCTCGACTAGCGGTCTCAATGAGCAGTTCTTC. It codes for CASSSTSGLNEQFF.

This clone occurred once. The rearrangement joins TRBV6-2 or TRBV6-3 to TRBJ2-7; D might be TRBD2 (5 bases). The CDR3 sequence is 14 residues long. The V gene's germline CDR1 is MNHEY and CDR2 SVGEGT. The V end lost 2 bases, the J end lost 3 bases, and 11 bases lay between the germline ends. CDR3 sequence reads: CASSYDGGGYEQYF. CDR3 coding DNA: TGTGCCAGCAGTTACGATGGAGGCGGCTACGAGCAGTACTTC.

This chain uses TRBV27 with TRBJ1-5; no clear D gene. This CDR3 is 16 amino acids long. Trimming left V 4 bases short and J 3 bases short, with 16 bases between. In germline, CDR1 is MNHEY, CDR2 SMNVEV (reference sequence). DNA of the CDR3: TGTGCCAGCAGTTCACCCAGGTTTATCTTCAATCAGCCCCAGCATTTT. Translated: CASSSPRFIFNQPQHF.

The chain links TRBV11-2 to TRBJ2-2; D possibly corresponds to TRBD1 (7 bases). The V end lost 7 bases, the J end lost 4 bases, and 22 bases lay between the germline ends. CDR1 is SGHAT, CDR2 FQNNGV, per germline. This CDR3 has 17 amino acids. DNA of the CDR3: TGTGCCAGCACTCTATTTCGGGCAGGGGGGTTCACCGGGGAGCTGTTTTTT. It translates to CASTLFRAGGFTGELFF.

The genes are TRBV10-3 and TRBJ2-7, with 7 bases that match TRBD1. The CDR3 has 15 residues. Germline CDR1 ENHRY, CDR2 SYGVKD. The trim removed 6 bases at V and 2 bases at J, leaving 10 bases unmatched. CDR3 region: CAIRGVTGNTYEQYF. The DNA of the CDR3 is TGTGCCATCAGGGGTGTGACAGGGAATACCTACGAGCAGTACTTC.

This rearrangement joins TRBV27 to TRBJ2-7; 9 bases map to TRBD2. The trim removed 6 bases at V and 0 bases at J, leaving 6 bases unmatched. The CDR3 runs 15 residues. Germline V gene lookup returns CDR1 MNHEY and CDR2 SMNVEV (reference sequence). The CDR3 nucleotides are TGTGCCAGCAGCGATCTAGCGGGGCCCTCCTACGAGCAGTACTTC. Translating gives CASSDLAGPSYEQYF.

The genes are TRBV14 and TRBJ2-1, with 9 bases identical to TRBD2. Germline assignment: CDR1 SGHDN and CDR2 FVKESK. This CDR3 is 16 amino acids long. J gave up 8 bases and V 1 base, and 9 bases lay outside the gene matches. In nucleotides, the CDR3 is TGTGCCAGCAGCCAAGGGGGCGCGGGAGGGCCGCATGAGCAGTTCTTC. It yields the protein CASSQGGAGGPHEQFF.

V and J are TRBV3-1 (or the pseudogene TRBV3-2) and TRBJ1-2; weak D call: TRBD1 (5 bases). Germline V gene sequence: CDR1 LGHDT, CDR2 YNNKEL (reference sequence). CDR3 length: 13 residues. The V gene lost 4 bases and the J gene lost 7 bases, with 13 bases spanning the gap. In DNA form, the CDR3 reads TGTGCCAGCAGCCTGGCAGGGTTCTCTGGCTACACCTTC. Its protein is CASSLAGFSGYTF.